Listed here are 14 T cell receptor beta chains from one sample, sequenced in a study of regulatory T cells in long-lasting Graves disease. Both iRepertoire HTBI primers and Arm-PCR of CDR3 regions were used to build the TCR beta libraries. One entry per CDR3 protein, called by TCRdb with MiXCR from the multiplex PCR reads. The sample records fewer than 550,000 distinct CDR3 sequences, about 22% being singletons. Documented time point: persistent/refractory GD, antithyroid drugs over 5 years with positive TRAb. Extracted PBMC RNA gave rise to the TCR library. The source material was peripheral blood mononuclear cells (PBMCs), sampled when the disease was refractory, from a patient treated with antithyroid drugs. The receptor set was obtained from a female donor with Graves disease.

The chain has TRBV20-1 and TRBJ1-5; 7 positions match TRBD1. V lost 4 bases, J lost 5 bases, and 11 bases stayed unmatched. Germline V lookup: CDR1 DFQATT, CDR2 SNEGSKA (reference sequence). This CDR3 is 15 amino acids long. As DNA, the CDR3 is TGCAGTGCTAAACCCCAGGGACAGCCTTATCAGCCCCAGCATTTT. Amino acids: CSAKPQGQPYQPQHF.

This sequence joins TRBV19 and TRBJ1-1; 11 nucleotides match TRBD1. CDR1 LNHDA and CDR2 SQIVND come from the germline V gene (reference sequence). V trimming: 5 bases; J trimming: 6 bases; junction bases outside the gene matches: 23. The CDR3 covers 20 residues. CDR3 protein: CASSPSILIVGQGAIPEAFF. The CDR3 nucleotides are TGTGCCAGTAGTCCAAGTATTCTGATCGTCGGACAGGGGGCAATTCCTGAAGCTTTCTTT.

The chain has TRBV28 and TRBJ2-2, with D perhaps matching TRBD1 (5 bases). The V and J ends lost 7 bases and 4 bases respectively, with 10 bases between them. This CDR3 has 13 amino acids. Germline-derived CDR1 and CDR2 are MDHEN and SYDVKM. Here the CDR3 reads CASKNRSTGELFF. CDR3 nucleotide sequence: TGTGCCAGCAAAAACAGGAGCACCGGGGAGCTGTTTTTT. Together with reference TRBV28 and TRBJ2-2, the CDR3 gives the full variable domain: DVKVTQSSRYLVKRTGEKVFLECVQDMDHENMFWYRQDPGLGLRLIYFSYDVKMKEKGDIPEGYSVSREKKERFSLILESASTNQTSMYLCASKNRSTGELFFGEGSRLTVL.

The J gene is TRBJ2-2, the V gene TRBV5-4; unclear D gene. The germline gives CDR1 SGHNT, CDR2 YYREEE (reference sequence). The V end lost 0 bases, the J end lost 7 bases, and 10 bases lay between the germline ends. The CDR3 totals 14 residues. Written as DNA, the CDR3 is TGTGCCAGCAGCTTGGAAGTCCTCGGCGGGGAGCTGTTTTTT. Encoded protein: CASSLEVLGGELFF.

In this sample, this clonotype turned up many times. The V gene is TRBV27, the J gene TRBJ1-1, with 11 bases aligning to TRBD1. This CDR3 spans 15 amino acids. With 2 bases clipped from V and 5 bases from J, the junction kept 4 bases outside the gene matches. The germline gives CDR1 MNHEY, CDR2 SMNVEV (reference sequence). CDR3 DNA: TGTGCCAGCAGTTTAGGACAGGGGGCCCGAACTGAAGCTTTCTTT. Amino acid sequence: CASSLGQGARTEAFF.

About this clonotype itself: This may arise from a read error, as a much more abundant clone is one base away. The gene calls are TRBV6-2 or TRBV6-3 and TRBJ2-5; D is unresolved. The CDR3 is 12 amino acids. CDR1 and CDR2 (germline): MNHEY, SVGEGT. The CDR3 DNA is TGTGGCAGCAGTTACGGTAGGGAGACCCAGTACTTC. Translated, it gives CGSSYGRETQYF.

The J gene is TRBJ1-6, the V gene TRBV6-1, with a weak D call TRBD1 (5 bases). CDR1 is MNHNS, CDR2 SASEGT, per germline. This CDR3 has 15 residues. Trimming shortened V by 7 bases and J by 0 bases, and 10 bases separated the two germline ends. CDR3 bases: TGTGCCAGCATGGCAGGGAGCTCCTATAATTCACCCCTCCACTTT. Translation: CASMAGSSYNSPLHF.

This clonotype has a count of ten or more. The rearrangement uses TRBV28 and TRBJ1-5, with D tentatively TRBD1 (6 bases). Germline lookup yields CDR1 MDHEN and CDR2 SYDVKM. The CDR3 is made up of 14 amino acids. V was trimmed by 3 bases and J by 4 bases, leaving 10 bases between them. The DNA of the CDR3 is TGTGCCAGCAGTTTGCTAGGACAGAATCAGCCCCAGCATTTT. The encoded protein is CASSLLGQNQPQHF.

Ten or more counts support this clonotype. The genes are TRBV19 and TRBJ2-5; 7 nucleotides agree with TRBD1. J lost 4 bases, V lost 2 bases, and 10 bases had no gene match. The germline CDR1 and CDR2 sequences are LNHDA and SQIVND (reference sequence). CDR3 length: 16 residues. Written as DNA, the CDR3 is TGTGCCAGTAGTATACTCTACGGGACAGCCAGAGAGACCCAGTACTTC. Its protein is CASSILYGTARETQYF.

This clonotype was counted at least ten times. This chain connects TRBV2 to TRBJ2-6; D gene unclear. CDR1 is SNHLY and CDR2 is FYNNEI in the germline V gene. This CDR3 has 18 residues. V was clipped by 6 bases and J by 1 base, with 19 bases between them. The DNA for the CDR3 is TGTGCCAGCAGCAATTCTATCATCGGCCCTTCTGGGGCCAACGTCCTGACTTTC. Amino acids: CASSNSIIGPSGANVLTF. Supplemented by reference TRBV2 and TRBJ2-6, the full variable domain reads EPEVTQTPSHQVTQMGQEVILRCVPISNHLYFYWYRQILGQKVEFLVSFYNNEISEKSEIFDDQFSVERPDGSNFTLKIRSTKLEDSAMYFCASSNSIIGPSGANVLTFGAGSRLTVL.

The genes are TRBV5-1 and TRBJ1-2, with TRBD1 matching 7 bases. In germline, CDR1 is SGHRS, CDR2 YFSETQ. V trimming: 8 bases; J trimming: 4 bases; junction bases outside the gene matches: 2. This CDR3 has 11 residues. CDR3 residues: CARRDSYGYTF. The DNA of the CDR3 is TGCGCCAGGCGGGACAGCTATGGCTACACCTTC.

A few counts support this clonotype. The J gene is TRBJ1-2, the V gene TRBV7-3; D might be TRBD1 (5 bases). From germline, CDR1 is SGHTA and CDR2 FQGTGA. The V gene lost 3 bases and the J gene lost 2 bases, with 16 bases spanning the gap. The CDR3 length is 16 residues. The CDR3 DNA sequence: TGTGCCAGCAGCTTGGCGGGACCCCCAGTGAACTATGGCTACACCTTC. It is translated as CASSLAGPPVNYGYTF.

This clonotype came up many times. The CDR3 sequence is CASSYPISATSGRPHTSQETQYF. The CDR3 DNA follows: TGTGCCAGCAGTTACCCAATTTCCGCAACTAGCGGGAGGCCCCACACCTCTCAAGAGACCCAGTACTTC. The chain uses TRBV6-5 and TRBJ2-5; 12 bases are shared with TRBD2. The V and J ends lost 2 bases and 2 bases, in that order; junction bases with no gene match: 24. CDR3 length: 23 residues. The V gene's germline CDR1 is MNHEY and CDR2 SVGAGI.

This clonotype was counted ten times or more. The chain combines TRBV20-1 with TRBJ1-6, with D uncertain. V was cut by 1 base and J by 7 bases, with 8 bases left in between. Germline V gene data show CDR1 as DFQATT and CDR2 as SNEGSKA (reference sequence). This CDR3 contains 13 residues. CDR3 DNA sequence: TGCAGTGCTAGAGTCTATACGAATTCACCCCTCCACTTT. Translating it yields CSARVYTNSPLHF.